This TCR beta chain originates from a study of blood T cell repertoires in COVID-19. Study at large: Collection of acute and convalescent COVID-19 samples took place in the United States, Italy and Spain.

TCRdb's copy holds only in-frame clones and misses some; the assay was immunoSEQ multiplex PCR. Of just under 350,000 clones listed, 65% to 85% were seen once; the top ten hold approximately 3%. The germline V gene has CDR1 SGHNT and CDR2 YYREEE (reference sequence). This CDR3 has 15 amino acids. Trimming pared 1 base from V and 3 bases from J, leaving 11 bases between. This clone appeared once. This receptor was taken from a man aged 30 to 39 with active or convalescent COVID-19. The sequenced sample was peripheral blood. This chain uses TRBV5-4 with TRBJ1-5; D is possibly TRBD1 (6 bases). CDR3 DNA sequence: TGTGCCAGCAGCTTGACACCAGGGGCCAATCAGCCCCAGCATTTT. As protein: CASSLTPGANQPQHF.